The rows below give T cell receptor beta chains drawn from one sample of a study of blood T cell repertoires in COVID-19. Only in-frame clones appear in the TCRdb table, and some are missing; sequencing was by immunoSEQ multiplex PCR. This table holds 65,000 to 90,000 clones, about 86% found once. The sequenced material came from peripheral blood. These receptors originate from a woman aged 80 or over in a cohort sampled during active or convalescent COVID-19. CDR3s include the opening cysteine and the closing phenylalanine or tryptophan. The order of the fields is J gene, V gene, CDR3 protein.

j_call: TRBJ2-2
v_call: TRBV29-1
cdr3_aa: CSVMGGGPSGELFF

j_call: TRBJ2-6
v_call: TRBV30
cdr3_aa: CACLVGSGANVLTF

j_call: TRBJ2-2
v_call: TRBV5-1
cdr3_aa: CASSYRTGGNTGELFF

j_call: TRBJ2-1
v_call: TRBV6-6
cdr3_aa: CASSYLYNEQFF

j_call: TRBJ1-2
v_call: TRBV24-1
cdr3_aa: CATSDGTAYGYTF

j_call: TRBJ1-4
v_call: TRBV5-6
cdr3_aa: CASSWGPNQSGEKLFF

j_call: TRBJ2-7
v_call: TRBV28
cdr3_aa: CASSPRTGGF

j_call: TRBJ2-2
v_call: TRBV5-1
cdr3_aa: CASSADRAAGELFF

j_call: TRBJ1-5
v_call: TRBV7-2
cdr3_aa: CASSLAPRSNQPQHF

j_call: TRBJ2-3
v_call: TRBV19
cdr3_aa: CASRGMMGGVTDTQYF

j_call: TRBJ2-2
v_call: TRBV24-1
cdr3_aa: CATSDFRGNTGELFF

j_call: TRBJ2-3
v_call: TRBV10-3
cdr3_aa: CAISEGLAGEGGTDTQYF

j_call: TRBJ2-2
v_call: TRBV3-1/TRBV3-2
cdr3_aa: CASSPTLGTSGRADTGELFF

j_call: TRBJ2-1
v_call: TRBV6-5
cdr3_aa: CASRTGTRVNEQFF

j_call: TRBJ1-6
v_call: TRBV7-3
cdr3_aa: CASSAIGGNSPLHF

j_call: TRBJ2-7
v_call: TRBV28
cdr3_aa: CASSYRPGGLYEQYF

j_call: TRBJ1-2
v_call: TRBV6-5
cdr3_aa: CASTPMESGGYTF

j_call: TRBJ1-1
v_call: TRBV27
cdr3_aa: CASSSNRGTEAFF

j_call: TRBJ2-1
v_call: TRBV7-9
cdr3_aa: CASSRGLADYNEQFF

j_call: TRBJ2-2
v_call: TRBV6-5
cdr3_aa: CASRGTGGMTGELFF

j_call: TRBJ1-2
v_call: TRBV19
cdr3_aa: CASSIIRGAANYGYTF

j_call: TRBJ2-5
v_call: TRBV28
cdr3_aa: CASSTWTGRGGEGETQYF

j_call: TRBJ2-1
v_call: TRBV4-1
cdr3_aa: CASSLLGGSYNEQFF

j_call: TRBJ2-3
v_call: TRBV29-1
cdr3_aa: CSVRPGQGLRDTQYF

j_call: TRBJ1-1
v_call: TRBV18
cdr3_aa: CASSPPAGPNTEAFF

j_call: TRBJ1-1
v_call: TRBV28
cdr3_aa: CASSSPGRTEAFF

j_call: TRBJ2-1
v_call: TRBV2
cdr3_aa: CASSDSSEQFF

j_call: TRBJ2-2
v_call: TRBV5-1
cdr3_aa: CASSLEASGNTGELFF

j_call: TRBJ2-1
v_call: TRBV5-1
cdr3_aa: CASSETSGSYNEQFF

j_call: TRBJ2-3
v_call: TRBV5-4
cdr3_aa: CASSLRVGGFTDTQYF

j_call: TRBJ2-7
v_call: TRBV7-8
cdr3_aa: CASSLGDRVEQYF

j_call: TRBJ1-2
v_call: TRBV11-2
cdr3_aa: CASSYRRMREVHYGYTF

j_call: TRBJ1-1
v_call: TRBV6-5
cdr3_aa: CASSYGQDGEAFF

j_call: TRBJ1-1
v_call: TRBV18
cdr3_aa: CASSLATGGAFF

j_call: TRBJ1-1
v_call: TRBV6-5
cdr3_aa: CASSDSTRNTEAFF

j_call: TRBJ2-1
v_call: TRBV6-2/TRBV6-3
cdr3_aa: CASSYSIGYRVDNEQFF

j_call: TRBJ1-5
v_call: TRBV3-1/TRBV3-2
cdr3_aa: CASSQDSWGSGQPQHF

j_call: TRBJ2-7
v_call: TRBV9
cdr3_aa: CASSVGFGQGSYEQYF

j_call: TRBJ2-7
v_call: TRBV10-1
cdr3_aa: CASSESGRNYEQYF

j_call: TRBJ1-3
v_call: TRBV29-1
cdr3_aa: CSVSHISGNTIYF

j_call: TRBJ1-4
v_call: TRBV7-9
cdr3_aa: CASSLSSFNEKLFF